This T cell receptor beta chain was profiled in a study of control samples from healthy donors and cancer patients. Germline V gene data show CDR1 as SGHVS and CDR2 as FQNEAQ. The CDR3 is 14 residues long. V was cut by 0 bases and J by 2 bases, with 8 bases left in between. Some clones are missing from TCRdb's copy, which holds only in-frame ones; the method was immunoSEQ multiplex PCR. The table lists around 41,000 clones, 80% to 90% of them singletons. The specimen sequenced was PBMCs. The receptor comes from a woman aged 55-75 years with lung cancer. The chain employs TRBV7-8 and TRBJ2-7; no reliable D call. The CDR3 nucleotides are TGTGCCAGCAGCTTAGCACCGGAAACCTACGAGCAGTACTTC. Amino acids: CASSLAPETYEQYF. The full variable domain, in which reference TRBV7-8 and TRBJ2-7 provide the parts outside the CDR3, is GAGVSQSPRYKVAKRGQDVALRCDPISGHVSLFWYQQALGQGPEFLTYFQNEAQLDKSGLPSDRFFAERPEGSVSTLKIQRTQQEDSAVYLCASSLAPETYEQYFGPGTRLTVT.